These 7 T cell receptor beta chains share one sample of origin, sequenced in a study of blood T cell repertoires in COVID-19. Sequencing used immunoSEQ multiplex PCR; TCRdb keeps in-frame clones, though not all of them. Among 200,000 to 300,000 clones listed, approximately 91% were seen once. Sequencing was carried out using peripheral blood. Receptors were obtained from a person aged 18 to 29 with COVID-19, enrolled during active disease.

The chain combines TRBV4-1 with TRBJ1-6, with D unclear. Germline V CDR1 and CDR2: MGHRA, YSYEKL. V shed 4 bases and J shed 9 bases, with 13 bases lying between them. The CDR3 extends over 14 amino acids. The CDR3 nucleotides are TGCGCCAGCAGCCGATCCTCGGGTAGTTCACCCCTCCACTTT. Translating gives CASSRSSGSSPLHF.

V and J are TRBV9 and TRBJ1-2, with 7 bases matching TRBD1. Germline V gene data show CDR1 as SGDLS and CDR2 as YYNGEE. V was clipped by 3 bases and J by 9 bases; unmatched bases: 5. The CDR3 contains 12 residues. This chain's CDR3 is CASSARQGSYTF. For the CDR3, the DNA is TGTGCCAGCAGCGCTCGACAGGGTAGCTACACCTTC.

V gene TRBV4-3 combines with J gene TRBJ2-5; 8 bases are a match to TRBD2. Germline CDR1 and CDR2: LGHNA and YSLEER. There are 15 residues in the CDR3. J lost 4 bases, V lost 2 bases, and 6 bases had no gene match. CDR3 sequence (DNA): TGCGCCAGCAGCCAACGGACTAGCAGGGGAGAGACCCAGTACTTC. Encoded protein: CASSQRTSRGETQYF.

The chain employs TRBV19 and TRBJ1-1; D perhaps matches TRBD1 (6 bases). CDR1 and CDR2 (germline): LNHDA, SQIVND (reference sequence). V lost 7 bases and J 7 bases, leaving 10 bases between the germline ends. This CDR3 is built from 11 residues. The DNA of the CDR3 is TGTGCCAGTACCACAGGGATTGAAGCTTTCTTT. It is translated as CASTTGIEAFF.

The J gene is TRBJ2-3, the V gene TRBV5-1; no definite D call. Trimming stripped 4 bases from V and 5 bases from J, with 11 bases between. The CDR3 spans 13 residues. Looked up from germline, CDR1 is SGHRS and CDR2 is YFSETQ. CDR3 loop: CASSPNSQDTQYF. CDR3 DNA: TGCGCCAGCAGCCCCAACTCGCAAGATACGCAGTATTTT.

The chain uses TRBV7-2 and TRBJ1-1; 8 bases match TRBD1. The CDR3 contains 14 residues. Germline CDR1 SGHTA, CDR2 FQGNSA. V trimming: 6 bases; J trimming: 4 bases; junction bases outside the gene matches: 7. The chain's CDR3 is CASRSWTGPTEAFF. DNA of the CDR3: TGTGCCAGCAGATCCTGGACAGGGCCCACTGAAGCTTTCTTT.

This rearrangement joins TRBV2 to TRBJ2-1, with TRBD1 matching 7 bases. V gave up 8 bases and J gave up 4 bases; unmatched junction bases: 5. The CDR3 runs to 13 residues. Germline V lookup: CDR1 SNHLY, CDR2 FYNNEI. CDR3: CASEGQNYNEQFF. The CDR3 bases are TGTGCCAGCGAGGGACAGAATTACAATGAGCAGTTCTTC.